One and the same sample provided the 3 T cell receptor beta chains below, sequenced in a study of OX40 agonist ivuxolimab in advanced cancers. Only in-frame clones appear in the TCRdb table, and some are missing; sequencing was by immunoSEQ multiplex PCR. This repertoire shows more than 65,000 clones, around 88% found once; its top ten account for just over 0.55%. Sequencing used CD4+ or CD8+ T cells sorted from blood, obtained in a trial of the OX40 agonist ivuxolimab. The receptors shown here come from an adult with an advanced solid tumor such as melanoma, head and neck, liver or kidney cancer.

The chain has TRBV5-6 and TRBJ1-5; TRBD1 agrees at 10 bases. The ends lost 3 bases at V and 1 base at J; junction bases unmatched: 7. Per germline, CDR1 SGHDT and CDR2 YYEEEE. The CDR3 is made up of 17 amino acids. The CDR3 sequence: CASSYRQGALSNQPQHF. CDR3 coding DNA: TGTGCCAGCAGCTATCGACAGGGGGCTTTAAGCAATCAGCCCCAGCATTTT. The whole variable domain, remainder taken from reference TRBV5-6 and TRBJ1-5, is DAGVTQSPTHLIKTRGQQVTLRCSPKSGHDTVSWYQQALGQGPQFIFQYYEEEERQRGNFPDRFSGHQFPNYSSELNVNALLLGDSALYLCASSYRQGALSNQPQHFGDGTRLSIL.

V is TRBV9 and J is TRBJ2-1, with no clear D. Trimming removed 4 bases at V and 1 base at J, with 12 bases between. Per germline, CDR1 SGDLS and CDR2 YYNGEE. The CDR3 runs 15 residues. The CDR3 bases are TGTGCCAGCAGCCCAACGTCTAGGTCCTACAATGAGCAGTTCTTC. Translating it yields CASSPTSRSYNEQFF.

This rearrangement joins TRBV9 to TRBJ1-4; no clear D. Germline V gene lookup returns CDR1 SGDLS and CDR2 YYNGEE. This CDR3 is 14 amino acids long. Trimming took 3 bases from V and 7 from J, leaving 13 bases between them. The CDR3 loop is CASSDGPSTEKLFF. Written as DNA, the CDR3 is TGTGCCAGCAGCGACGGACCTAGCACTGAAAAACTGTTTTTT. Complete variable domain (other parts from reference TRBV9 and TRBJ1-4): DSGVTQTPKHLITATGQRVTLRCSPRSGDLSVYWYQQSLDQGLQFLIQYYNGEERAKGNILERFSAQQFPDLHSELNLSSLELGDSALYFCASSDGPSTEKLFFGSGTQLSVL.